A selection of T cell receptor beta chains follows, all from one sample in a study of TIL therapy for anti-PD-1-resistant metastatic lung cancer. Measured with immunoSEQ multiplex PCR; TCRdb has only the in-frame clones, and not every one. This table has tens of thousands of clones, around 69% appearing once. Sequenced here: blood, sampled at baseline. These receptors were taken from a person between 25 and 79 years old with non-small cell lung cancer. Both conserved end residues are part of each CDR3. D genes are given only for firm matches. Expanded clones are given a class, and other clones once, few, many or no size at all.

d_call: .
j_call: TRBJ2-2
clone_size: few
v_call: TRBV19
cdr3_nt: TGTGCCAGTAGTATAGCAGAGGACACCGGGGAGCTGTTTTTT
cdr3_aa: CASSIAEDTGELFF

d_call: TRBD2
j_call: TRBJ2-5
clone_size: few
v_call: TRBV5-4
cdr3_nt: TGTGCCAGCGAACCGGGACTAGCCCAAGAGACCCAGTACTTC
cdr3_aa: CASEPGLAQETQYF

d_call: .
j_call: TRBJ1-1
clone_size: few
v_call: TRBV7-4
cdr3_nt: TGTGCCAGCAGCCCCCTTACACGGATGAACACTGAAGCTTTCTTT
cdr3_aa: CASSPLTRMNTEAFF

d_call: .
j_call: TRBJ1-4
clone_size: .
v_call: TRBV6-5
cdr3_nt: TGTGCCAGCAGTTACTCTGGGGTCCATCCTAATGAAAAACTGTTTTTT
cdr3_aa: CASSYSGVHPNEKLFF

d_call: TRBD2
j_call: TRBJ2-5
clone_size: .
v_call: TRBV5-1
cdr3_nt: TGCGCCAGCGGAGGGGCGGGGGGGCCTCGCAGGTACCAAGAGACCCAGTACTTC
cdr3_aa: CASGGAGGPRRYQETQYF

d_call: .
j_call: TRBJ1-2
clone_size: once
v_call: TRBV5-1
cdr3_nt: TGCGCCAGCATCGGGGTAGTACATGGCTACACCTTC
cdr3_aa: CASIGVVHGYTF

d_call: TRBD1
j_call: TRBJ1-1
clone_size: .
v_call: TRBV6-5
cdr3_nt: TGTGCCAGCAAAAAGGGGGCTGGTACTGAAGCTTTCTTT
cdr3_aa: CASKKGAGTEAFF

d_call: .
j_call: TRBJ1-6
clone_size: .
v_call: TRBV5-1
cdr3_nt: TGCGCCAGCAGCTTGGTAACAGGGTTTTCTTCACCCCTCCACTTT
cdr3_aa: CASSLVTGFSSPLHF

d_call: TRBD1
j_call: TRBJ1-1
clone_size: few
v_call: TRBV5-1
cdr3_nt: TGCGCCAGCAGTGGACAGGGGGGGACTGAAGCTTTCTTT
cdr3_aa: CASSGQGGTEAFF

d_call: TRBD1
j_call: TRBJ1-4
clone_size: few
v_call: TRBV4-1
cdr3_nt: TGCGCCAGCAGGCCCCGGACAGGCACTAATGAAAAACTGTTTTTT
cdr3_aa: CASRPRTGTNEKLFF

d_call: .
j_call: TRBJ1-2
clone_size: few
v_call: TRBV28
cdr3_nt: TGTGCCAGCAGACGGACGGCGAACCTCTATGGCTACACCTTC
cdr3_aa: CASRRTANLYGYTF

d_call: TRBD1
j_call: TRBJ2-7
clone_size: .
v_call: TRBV5-4
cdr3_nt: TGTGCCAGCAGCTTTGGGACAGCCTTACACGAGCAGTACTTC
cdr3_aa: CASSFGTALHEQYF

d_call: TRBD1
j_call: TRBJ2-1
clone_size: .
v_call: TRBV11-3
cdr3_nt: TGTGCCAGCAGCCGACAGGGTGATCTCAATGAGCAGTTCTTC
cdr3_aa: CASSRQGDLNEQFF

d_call: .
j_call: TRBJ1-2
clone_size: .
v_call: TRBV2
cdr3_nt: TGTGCCAGCAGTGACCCCCAACCCCGGGGTACCTTC
cdr3_aa: CASSDPQPRGTF

d_call: .
j_call: TRBJ2-6
clone_size: .
v_call: TRBV5-1
cdr3_nt: TGCGCCAGCAGCCTGGGACACTCCTCTGGGGCCAACGTCCTGACTTTC
cdr3_aa: CASSLGHSSGANVLTF

d_call: .
j_call: TRBJ2-2
clone_size: .
v_call: TRBV7-3
cdr3_nt: TGTGCCAGCCGGGATCTACCCGCCACCGGGGAGCTGTTTTTT
cdr3_aa: CASRDLPATGELFF

d_call: TRBD1
j_call: TRBJ1-5
clone_size: few
v_call: TRBV10-2
cdr3_nt: TGCGCCAGCAGCTCCGGGACAGGGTATCAGCCCCAGCATTTT
cdr3_aa: CASSSGTGYQPQHF

d_call: .
j_call: TRBJ1-2
clone_size: .
v_call: TRBV2
cdr3_nt: TGTGCCAGCAAATTCCAGGGCGACTATGGCTACACCTTC
cdr3_aa: CASKFQGDYGYTF

d_call: .
j_call: TRBJ2-1
clone_size: .
v_call: TRBV18
cdr3_nt: TGTGCCAGCTCACCGCCGCCTTCCTACAATGAGCAGTTCTTC
cdr3_aa: CASSPPPSYNEQFF

d_call: TRBD1
j_call: TRBJ2-7
clone_size: .
v_call: TRBV6-6
cdr3_nt: TGTGCCAGCAGTGGACAGGGGGTGGGGTCCTACGAGCAGTACTTC
cdr3_aa: CASSGQGVGSYEQYF

d_call: TRBD2
j_call: TRBJ2-1
clone_size: .
v_call: TRBV6-5
cdr3_nt: TGTGCCAGCAGCCAGCGGGAGGGTTGGAATGAGCAGTTCTTC
cdr3_aa: CASSQREGWNEQFF

d_call: .
j_call: TRBJ1-1
clone_size: .
v_call: TRBV5-1
cdr3_nt: TGCGCCAGCAGCTTGGGGCTTGGGACAGCTTTCTTT
cdr3_aa: CASSLGLGTAFF

d_call: .
j_call: TRBJ1-1
clone_size: few
v_call: TRBV5-5
cdr3_nt: TGTGCCAGCAGCTTGGGTAGGGTTTATATGAGCACTGAAGCTTTCTTT
cdr3_aa: CASSLGRVYMSTEAFF

d_call: .
j_call: TRBJ2-5
clone_size: .
v_call: TRBV7-6
cdr3_nt: TGTGCCAGCAGCTTACCCACGGGCCTGGAGACCCAGTACTTC
cdr3_aa: CASSLPTGLETQYF

d_call: TRBD2
j_call: TRBJ2-5
clone_size: .
v_call: TRBV7-2
cdr3_nt: TGTGCCAGCAGCTTAGTAAATCTAGCGGGGGGGCGAGAGACCCAGTACTTC
cdr3_aa: CASSLVNLAGGRETQYF

d_call: TRBD1
j_call: TRBJ2-5
clone_size: .
v_call: TRBV9
cdr3_nt: TGTGCCAGCAGCGTAGCCGCGGACCAAGGCCAGGGGGCCCAGTACTTC
cdr3_aa: CASSVAADQGQGAQYF

d_call: .
j_call: TRBJ2-5
clone_size: .
v_call: TRBV5-4
cdr3_nt: TGTGCCAGCAGCTTGGAGATCCAAGAGACCCAGTACTTC
cdr3_aa: CASSLEIQETQYF

d_call: .
j_call: TRBJ1-3
clone_size: .
v_call: TRBV30
cdr3_nt: TGTGCCTGGAGTCGAGATGGAAACACCATATATTTT
cdr3_aa: CAWSRDGNTIYF

d_call: .
j_call: TRBJ1-5
clone_size: few
v_call: TRBV10-1
cdr3_nt: TGCGCCAGCAGTGTCCGTCCCACCTATAGCAATCAGCCCCAGCATTTT
cdr3_aa: CASSVRPTYSNQPQHF

d_call: .
j_call: TRBJ2-3
clone_size: .
v_call: TRBV30
cdr3_nt: TGTGCCTGGAGTGTACCGGCGGCAGATACGCAGTATTTT
cdr3_aa: CAWSVPAADTQYF

d_call: TRBD2
j_call: TRBJ2-2
clone_size: few
v_call: TRBV6-4
cdr3_nt: TGTGCCAGCAGTGATATAGCGGGGAGGAAGACCGGGGAGCTGTTTTTT
cdr3_aa: CASSDIAGRKTGELFF

d_call: TRBD1
j_call: TRBJ1-2
clone_size: .
v_call: TRBV10-1
cdr3_nt: TGCGCCAGCAGTGCAGGACAGGGAACGGGTGGCTACACCTTC
cdr3_aa: CASSAGQGTGGYTF

d_call: .
j_call: TRBJ1-2
clone_size: once
v_call: TRBV19
cdr3_nt: TGTGCCAGTAGTATAGACAGAAACTATGGCTACACCTTC
cdr3_aa: CASSIDRNYGYTF

d_call: .
j_call: TRBJ2-1
clone_size: .
v_call: TRBV4-1
cdr3_nt: TGCGCCAGCTCCCGGCGCGCGGACTCCTACAATGAGCAGTTCTTC
cdr3_aa: CASSRRADSYNEQFF

d_call: TRBD1
j_call: TRBJ1-2
clone_size: .
v_call: TRBV7-9
cdr3_nt: TGTGCCAGCAGCTTTTCCTCAGGACAGGGGATCTATGGCTACACCTTC
cdr3_aa: CASSFSSGQGIYGYTF

d_call: .
j_call: TRBJ2-2
clone_size: .
v_call: TRBV27
cdr3_nt: TGTGCCAGCAGTTACAAGGGACTCCCGAGGGCCGGGGAGCTGTTTTTT
cdr3_aa: CASSYKGLPRAGELFF

d_call: .
j_call: TRBJ1-2
clone_size: few
v_call: TRBV5-6
cdr3_nt: TGTGCCAGCAGCTTACCAGACTATGGCTACACCTTC
cdr3_aa: CASSLPDYGYTF

d_call: .
j_call: TRBJ1-3
clone_size: .
v_call: TRBV9
cdr3_nt: TGTGCCAGCAGCAGAGAAGGAGTACCTGGAAACACCATATATTTT
cdr3_aa: CASSREGVPGNTIYF

d_call: TRBD1
j_call: TRBJ2-7
clone_size: .
v_call: TRBV6-1
cdr3_nt: TGTGCCAGCAGTGATACAGGGGGCCTCTTGGCCTACGAGCAGTACTTC
cdr3_aa: CASSDTGGLLAYEQYF

d_call: TRBD2
j_call: TRBJ2-5
clone_size: .
v_call: TRBV9
cdr3_nt: TGTGCCAGCAGCCCCGATCTAGCGGTATACCAAGAGACCCAGTACTTC
cdr3_aa: CASSPDLAVYQETQYF

d_call: .
j_call: TRBJ2-3
clone_size: .
v_call: TRBV6-1
cdr3_nt: TGTGCCAGCAGACCCACAGTGAGAACAGATACGCAGTATTTT
cdr3_aa: CASRPTVRTDTQYF

d_call: .
j_call: TRBJ2-3
clone_size: .
v_call: TRBV10-2
cdr3_nt: TGCGCCAGCAGTGAGGATAGCAGCCGCACAGATACGCAGTATTTT
cdr3_aa: CASSEDSSRTDTQYF

d_call: .
j_call: TRBJ2-7
clone_size: few
v_call: TRBV5-6
cdr3_nt: TGTGCCAGCAGCTTGGGAAGAGAGACGTCCCTCTACGAGCAGTACTTC
cdr3_aa: CASSLGRETSLYEQYF

d_call: .
j_call: TRBJ1-1
clone_size: few
v_call: TRBV20-1
cdr3_nt: TGCAGTGCTAGACGACCCACTGAAGCTTTCTTT
cdr3_aa: CSARRPTEAFF

d_call: .
j_call: TRBJ2-1
clone_size: .
v_call: TRBV7-9
cdr3_nt: TGTGCCAGCAGCAGTAAGACACCATACAATGAGCAGTTCTTC
cdr3_aa: CASSSKTPYNEQFF

d_call: .
j_call: TRBJ1-2
clone_size: .
v_call: TRBV5-5
cdr3_nt: TGTGCCAGCGAACGGCAGGGCCGTAACTATGGCTACACCTTC
cdr3_aa: CASERQGRNYGYTF

d_call: .
j_call: TRBJ1-2
clone_size: .
v_call: TRBV5-6
cdr3_nt: TGTGCCAGCAGCTTTCCACAGGGTGATGGCTACACCTTC
cdr3_aa: CASSFPQGDGYTF

d_call: TRBD1
j_call: TRBJ2-7
clone_size: .
v_call: TRBV5-1
cdr3_nt: TGCGCCAGCAAGACGACGGGACAGGAACCCTACGAGCAGTACTTC
cdr3_aa: CASKTTGQEPYEQYF

d_call: .
j_call: TRBJ2-7
clone_size: .
v_call: TRBV2
cdr3_nt: TGTGCCAGCAATCGGGCAGCTTCCTACGAGCAGTACTTC
cdr3_aa: CASNRAASYEQYF

d_call: .
j_call: TRBJ1-1
clone_size: .
v_call: TRBV6-6
cdr3_nt: TGTGCCAGCAGTTACGGGGACCCGGGGGTGACAGAAGCTTTCTTT
cdr3_aa: CASSYGDPGVTEAFF

d_call: .
j_call: TRBJ2-1
clone_size: .
v_call: TRBV7-9
cdr3_nt: TGTGCCAGCAGCCGACAGGCAGAGACCAATGAGCAGTTCTTC
cdr3_aa: CASSRQAETNEQFF

d_call: .
j_call: TRBJ2-1
clone_size: .
v_call: TRBV15
cdr3_nt: TGTGCCACCAGCAGAGAGAGCAATGAGCAGTTCTTC
cdr3_aa: CATSRESNEQFF

d_call: .
j_call: TRBJ1-3
clone_size: .
v_call: TRBV9
cdr3_nt: TGTGCCAGCAGCAGAGGAACAGGGCTTCTGTACTCTGGAAACACCATATATTTT
cdr3_aa: CASSRGTGLLYSGNTIYF

d_call: .
j_call: TRBJ2-7
clone_size: .
v_call: TRBV29-1
cdr3_nt: TGCAGCGCCGCCAGGACAGTTCCCCTAGGGGAGCAGTACTTC
cdr3_aa: CSAARTVPLGEQYF

d_call: .
j_call: TRBJ1-4
clone_size: few
v_call: TRBV29-1
cdr3_nt: TGCAGCGTTGAGCCAGAGGATGAAAAACTGTTTTTT
cdr3_aa: CSVEPEDEKLFF

d_call: .
j_call: TRBJ1-5
clone_size: .
v_call: TRBV7-2
cdr3_nt: TGTGCCAGCAGCTTAGTAGGGCCAGGCAATCAGCCCCAGCATTTT
cdr3_aa: CASSLVGPGNQPQHF

d_call: TRBD1
j_call: TRBJ2-7
clone_size: .
v_call: TRBV7-9
cdr3_nt: TGTGCCAGCAGCCCGGTACCGTCAGGGGGCGAGCAGTACTTC
cdr3_aa: CASSPVPSGGEQYF

d_call: TRBD2
j_call: TRBJ2-1
clone_size: .
v_call: TRBV29-1
cdr3_nt: TGCAGCGTTGACCGGGAGGGCCTCGATGAGCAGTTCTTC
cdr3_aa: CSVDREGLDEQFF

d_call: .
j_call: TRBJ1-1
clone_size: .
v_call: TRBV28
cdr3_nt: TGTGCCAGCAGTCTAGGTTTAATGAACACTGAAGCTTTCTTT
cdr3_aa: CASSLGLMNTEAFF

d_call: TRBD2
j_call: TRBJ2-7
clone_size: .
v_call: TRBV11-3
cdr3_nt: TGTGCCAGCAGCTTAGATACGGCAGCGGGAGAGCAGTACTTC
cdr3_aa: CASSLDTAAGEQYF